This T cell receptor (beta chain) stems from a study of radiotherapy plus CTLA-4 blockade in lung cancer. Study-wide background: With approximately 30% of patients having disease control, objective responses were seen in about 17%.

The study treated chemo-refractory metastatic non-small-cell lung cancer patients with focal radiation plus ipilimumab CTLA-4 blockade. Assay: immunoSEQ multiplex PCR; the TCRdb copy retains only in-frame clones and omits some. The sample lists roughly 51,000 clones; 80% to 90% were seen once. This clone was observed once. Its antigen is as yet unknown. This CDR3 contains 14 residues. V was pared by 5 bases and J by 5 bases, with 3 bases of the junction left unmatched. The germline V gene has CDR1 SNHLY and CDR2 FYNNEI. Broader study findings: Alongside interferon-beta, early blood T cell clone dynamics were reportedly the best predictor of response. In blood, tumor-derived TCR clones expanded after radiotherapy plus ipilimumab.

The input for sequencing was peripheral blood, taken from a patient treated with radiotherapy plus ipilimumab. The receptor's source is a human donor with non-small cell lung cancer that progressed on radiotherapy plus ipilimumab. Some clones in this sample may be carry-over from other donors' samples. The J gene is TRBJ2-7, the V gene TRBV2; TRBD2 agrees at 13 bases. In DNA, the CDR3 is TGTGCCAGCAGTTGGACTAGCGGGAGCAACGAGCAGTACTTC. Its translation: CASSWTSGSNEQYF. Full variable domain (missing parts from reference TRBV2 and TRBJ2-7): EPEVTQTPSHQVTQMGQEVILRCVPISNHLYFYWYRQILGQKVEFLVSFYNNEISEKSEIFDDQFSVERPDGSNFTLKIRSTKLEDSAMYFCASSWTSGSNEQYFGPGTRLTVT.